This T cell receptor (beta chain) was identified in a study of TIL therapy for anti-PD-1-resistant metastatic lung cancer. This was the immunoSEQ v3 assay. The data were produced by immunoSEQ multiplex PCR, yet TCRdb's version contains in-frame clones alone and is incomplete. Here the sample spans roughly 92,000 clones, roughly 65% being singletons. This CDR3 region has 13 residues. Trimming shortened V by 3 bases and J by 3 bases, and 9 bases separated the two germline ends. The germline CDR1 and CDR2 sequences are SGHTA and FQGNSA. The time point here: pre-treatment sample, taken before nivolumab and TIL therapy. Tumor tissue came from excised metastases, mostly pleural nodules or supraclavicular lymph nodes. Progressing patients received lymphodepletion, expanded TIL infusion and IL-2. Enrollment ran from October 2017 to early 2020.

The sequencing used tumor tissue, collected at baseline. The source of this sequence is a person between 25 and 80 years old with non-small cell lung cancer. The chain employs TRBV7-2 and TRBJ2-7, with D tentatively TRBD1 (6 bases). The CDR3 here is CASSFRDIYEQYF. CDR3 bases: TGTGCCAGCAGCTTCCGGGACATCTACGAGCAGTACTTC. The full variable domain, completed using reference TRBV7-2 and TRBJ2-7, is GAGVSQSPSNKVTEKGKDVELRCDPISGHTALYWYRQSLGQGLEFLIYFQGNSAPDKSGLPSDRFSAERTGGSVSTLTIQRTQQEDSAVYLCASSFRDIYEQYFGPGTRLTVT.